This T cell receptor beta chain originates from a study of response to subunit inactivated influenza vaccine. Broader study findings: The study's authors posited that every seasonal influenza vaccination enlists few new T cells.

In its sample, this clonotype was seen a few times. Its antigen is as yet unknown. TCRdb reanalysed the RT-PCR reads using MiXCR and keeps one entry per CDR3 protein. The data contain around 170,000 distinct CDR3 sequences, roughly 10% of them seen just once; the ten biggest clones take up approximately 39%. Germline CDR1 SNHLY, CDR2 FYNNEI. The CDR3 extends over 14 amino acids. The germline V and J ends were trimmed by 4 bases and 1 base, with 10 bases remaining between them. The chain links TRBV2 to TRBJ2-5; D may be TRBD2 (6 bases). The source material was CD8+ T cells sorted from PBMCs, sampled around 25 months after vaccination. The clonotype originates from a man aged 45-69 years who received an inactivated influenza vaccine. The CDR3 reads CASSAGGTQETQYF. The CDR3 DNA follows: TGTGCCAGCAGTGCGGGCGGGACCCAAGAGACCCAGTACTTC.